The 22 T cell receptor beta chains listed next were all sequenced from one sample in a study of T cells in Graves' hyperthyroidism and ophthalmopathy. RNA transcripts gave rise to amplified TCR beta CDR3 regions. In the first-round RT-PCR of the TCR CDR3, the HTBI primer set was used. MiXCR, run by TCRdb on the multiplex PCR reads, gives a single entry per CDR3 protein. The table lists some 180,000 distinct CDR3 sequences, 17% of them singletons. Sequenced material: blood. All receptors come from a woman aged 50 to 60 with Graves' hyperthyroidism.

This clonotype has at least ten counts. V gene TRBV5-4 combines with J gene TRBJ2-1, with 13 bases identical to TRBD2. J gave up 4 bases and V 4 bases, and 5 bases lay outside the gene matches. The CDR3 has 16 residues. CDR1 SGHNT and CDR2 YYREEE come from the germline V gene (reference sequence). The DNA for the CDR3 is TGTGCCAGCAGCACCGGACTAGCGGGAGTTTACAATGAGCAGTTCTTC. This translates into CASSTGLAGVYNEQFF.

The chain recombines TRBV19 with TRBJ2-2; 9 bases map to TRBD2. The CDR3 loop spans 16 amino acids. CDR1 is LNHDA and CDR2 is SQIVND in the germline V gene (reference sequence). Germline trimming cut 5 bases from V and 0 bases from J; bases unmatched to any gene: 4. The CDR3 coding sequence is TGTGCCAGTAGTGCGGCTAGCGGGACGAACACCGGGGAGCTGTTTTTT. It translates to CASSAASGTNTGELFF.

For this clonotype: A much larger clone differs by one base, so this may be a read error. The chain recombines TRBV28 with TRBJ2-3, with 14 positions matching TRBD2. Germline CDR1 is MDHEN and CDR2 is SYDVKM. The CDR3 loop spans 17 amino acids. DNA of the CDR3: TGTGCCAGCAGTCAAGTCGGGACTAGCGGGAGAACAGATCCGCAGTATTTT. This sequence encodes CASSQVGTSGRTDPQYF.

This clonotype was seen at least ten times. The chain joins TRBV6-5 to TRBJ1-1; D is undetermined. Germline loops: CDR1 MNHEY, CDR2 SVGAGI. Trimming shortened V by 2 bases and J by 0 bases, and 1 base separated the two germline ends. The CDR3 contains 12 residues. In DNA, the CDR3 is TGTGCCAGCAGTTACATGAACACTGAAGCTTTCTTT. Its translation is CASSYMNTEAFF.

Only a few counts were recorded for this clonotype. This chain joins TRBV10-1 and TRBJ1-1, with TRBD1 matching over 11 bases. The CDR3 runs 15 residues. CDR1 and CDR2 (germline): WNHNN, SYGVQD (reference sequence). J lost 7 bases, V lost 5 bases, and 9 bases had no gene match. The CDR3 is CASSTGTGGGIEAFF. As DNA, the CDR3 is TGCGCCAGCAGTACCGGGACAGGGGGAGGCATTGAAGCTTTCTTT.

As concerns this clonotype: A much bigger clone sits one base away, suggesting this may be a read error. The chain combines TRBV2 with TRBJ1-4; TRBD1 matches at 9 bases. Germline CDR1 reads SNHLY; CDR2 reads FYNNEI. The CDR3 runs to 17 residues. CDR3: CASSAPGQGPTNEKLVF. The CDR3 bases are TGTGCCAGCAGTGCCCCGGGACAGGGCCCAACTAATGAAAAACTGGTTTTT.

The sample holds a few counts of this clonotype. The rearrangement uses TRBV29-1 and TRBJ2-3, with 10 bases that match TRBD2. CDR1 and CDR2 from the germline V gene are SQVTM and ANQGSEA. Trimming removed 3 bases from V and 2 bases from J; junction bases left unmatched: 11. CDR3 length equals 17 residues. The CDR3, as DNA: TGCAGCGTTGATTGGCTAGCGGGAGAGGGATTCACAGATACGCAGTATTTT. The encoded protein is CSVDWLAGEGFTDTQYF.

This clonotype was detected ten times or more. This sequence joins TRBV12-3 or TRBV12-4 and TRBJ2-1, with TRBD1 matching 9 bases. The V and J ends lost 8 bases and 5 bases, in that order; junction bases with no gene match: 7. The CDR3 runs to 14 residues. The CDR3 here is CASDRDRENNEQFF. CDR3 coding DNA: TGTGCCAGCGACCGGGACAGGGAGAACAATGAGCAGTTCTTC.

V gene TRBV27 combines with J gene TRBJ1-6, with D possibly being TRBD1 (5 bases). Trimming pared 4 bases from V and 12 bases from J, leaving 19 bases between. The V gene's germline CDR1 is MNHEY and CDR2 SMNVEV (reference sequence). The CDR3 consists of 15 residues. This chain's CDR3 is CASSSTGTYRGPLHF. CDR3 bases: TGTGCCAGCAGTTCTACAGGAACATATAGGGGACCCCTCCACTTT.

This rearrangement joins TRBV12-3 or TRBV12-4 to TRBJ1-6; D is unclear. V shed 11 bases and J shed 5 bases, with 16 bases lying between them. The CDR3 is made up of 14 amino acids. The CDR3 region has the DNA TGTGCCGGCATGGCCGGAGCCCATAATTCACCCCTCCACTTT. This encodes CAGMAGAHNSPLHF.

Ten or more counts support this clonotype. V usage is TRBV11-2 and J usage is TRBJ2-1; no clear D gene. Trimming pared 1 base from V and 4 bases from J, leaving 5 bases between. There are 13 residues in the CDR3. Germline CDR1 SGHAT, CDR2 FQNNGV. The CDR3 nucleotides read TGTGCCAGCAGCTTAGCCCATTACAATGAGCAGTTCTTC. Translating gives CASSLAHYNEQFF.

This clonotype was counted at least ten times. The rearrangement joins TRBV20-1 to TRBJ1-1; D perhaps matches TRBD1 (6 bases). The CDR3 length is 13 residues. V gave up 6 bases and J gave up 3 bases, with 14 bases separating them. CDR1 and CDR2 (germline): DFQATT, SNEGSKA (reference sequence). CDR3: CSANRVSDTEAFF. Here the CDR3 DNA reads TGCAGTGCGAACAGGGTATCAGACACTGAAGCTTTCTTT.

The CDR3 here is CASSSRWFANTGELFF. CDR3 sequence (DNA): TGTGCCAGCAGTTCCCGGTGGTTTGCGAACACCGGGGAGCTGTTTTTT. The V and J genes are TRBV27 and TRBJ2-2; D remains unclear. V gave up 4 bases and J gave up 0 bases, with 12 bases separating them. The CDR3 spans 16 residues. CDR1 MNHEY and CDR2 SMNVEV come from the germline V gene (reference sequence).

There are a few counts of this clonotype. V gene TRBV7-9 combines with J gene TRBJ2-3; tentatively, D is TRBD2 (6 bases). The CDR3 is 17 amino acids. Between the trimmed V and J ends, which lost 4 bases and 4 bases, there was a span of 21 bases. The V gene's germline CDR1 is SEHNR and CDR2 FQNEAQ (reference sequence). In DNA form, the CDR3 reads TGTGCCAGCAGCTCCTTCTCGCCTAGCGTTGAGGCAGATACGCAGTATTTT. It specifies CASSSFSPSVEADTQYF.

V is TRBV7-2 and J is TRBJ1-2, with a possible D match to TRBD1 (5 bases). Germline V gives CDR1 SGHTA, CDR2 FQGNSA. CDR3 size: 14 residues. V lost 5 bases and J 9 bases, leaving 19 bases between the germline ends. The CDR3 bases are TGTGCCAGCAGCCCCCGGCGGGGCGACTGGAGCTACACCTTC. Protein product: CASSPRRGDWSYTF.

This clonotype was counted at least ten times. This rearrangement joins TRBV12-3 or TRBV12-4 to TRBJ1-5; D unresolved. The CDR3 spans 15 residues. Trimming shortened V by 6 bases and J by 1 base, and 13 bases separated the two germline ends. The CDR3 DNA reads as TGTGCCAGCAGCCAAGGTGGCGGCAGCAATCAGCCCCAGCATTTT. As protein: CASSQGGGSNQPQHF.

The chain recombines TRBV5-4 with TRBJ2-1; weak D call: TRBD2 (6 bases). This CDR3 spans 13 amino acids. V was cut by 2 bases and J by 10 bases, with 13 bases left in between. The germline CDR1 and CDR2 sequences are SGHNT and YYREEE (reference sequence). Here the CDR3 DNA reads TGTGCCAGCAGCTTCGGAACCGCGGGGGAGCAGTTCTTC. This codes for CASSFGTAGEQFF.

This chain connects TRBV5-5 to TRBJ2-7; 11 positions agree with TRBD2. V trimming: 4 bases; J trimming: 0 bases; junction bases outside the gene matches: 9. CDR1 is SGHKS and CDR2 is YYEKEE in the germline V gene (reference sequence). The CDR3 is 17 residues long. This chain's CDR3 is CASSQGTSGLISYEQYF. In nucleotides, the CDR3 is TGTGCCAGCAGCCAGGGGACTAGCGGACTGATCTCCTACGAGCAGTACTTC.

This clonotype was found many times. V gene TRBV20-1 combines with J gene TRBJ1-5; no clear D. The CDR3 has 11 amino acids. Germline CDR1 DFQATT, CDR2 SNEGSKA (reference sequence). The V and J ends lost 6 bases and 0 bases respectively, with 3 bases between them. As DNA, the CDR3 is TGCAGTGCCAGTAGCAATCAGCCCCAGCATTTT. Its protein is CSASSNQPQHF.

In its sample, this clonotype was seen a few times. This sequence joins TRBV12-3 or TRBV12-4 and TRBJ2-3, with 11 positions matching TRBD2. V trimming: 3 bases; J trimming: 7 bases; junction bases outside the gene matches: 15. The CDR3 runs 18 residues. The CDR3 bases are TGTGCCAGCAGTTTCAGGGCCGTAGCGGGAGGGCCTGGGAATACGCAGTATTTT. Translation gives CASSFRAVAGGPGNTQYF.

The chain links TRBV5-4 to TRBJ1-4; no firm D call. Germline V lookup: CDR1 SGHNT, CDR2 YYREEE (reference sequence). The CDR3 length is 15 residues. V dropped 3 bases and J dropped 0 bases, with 9 bases sitting between them. CDR3 residues: CASSSTTATNEKLFF. The CDR3 DNA reads as TGTGCCAGCAGCTCGACGACTGCAACTAATGAAAAACTGTTTTTT.

This clonotype was found many times. The chain joins TRBV10-2 to TRBJ2-7; TRBD2 matches 12 bases. J was trimmed by 5 bases and V by 3 bases; bases with no gene match: 8. CDR1 and CDR2 (germline): WSHSY, SAAADI. The CDR3 is 16 residues long. The CDR3: CASSDVARLAGDEQYF. CDR3 coding DNA: TGCGCCAGCAGTGATGTGGCCAGACTAGCGGGGGACGAGCAGTACTTC.